Listed below are T cell receptor beta chains from one sample, sequenced in a study of early T cells in non-severe SARS-CoV-2 infection. TCRdb passed the 5' RACE reads through MiXCR, listing each CDR3 protein once. This sample carries around 110,000 distinct CDR3 sequences, 11% of them seen once, and the ten largest clones take 6.5% to 8%. Sequenced material: whole blood. These receptors were collected from an adult who was a healthcare worker with PCR-confirmed SARS-CoV-2 infection or an uninfected control (not recorded which). Both conserved end residues are part of each CDR3. Each record gives: J gene, D gene, V gene, CDR3 protein. The D gene is left open where the match is weak.

TRBJ1-5 NA TRBV20-1 CSARDRHSNQPQHF
TRBJ2-7 NA TRBV6-5 CASSYGAGSSYEQYF
TRBJ2-3 NA TRBV12-3/TRBV12-4 CASKKDRRRGTDTQYF
TRBJ2-1 NA TRBV4-1 CASSQDAEEGYNEQFF
TRBJ2-1 TRBD2 TRBV12-3/TRBV12-4 CASRVSGRRSYNEQFF
TRBJ2-7 TRBD1 TRBV20-1 CSARGRTRTFEGARTYEQYF
TRBJ2-7 TRBD2 TRBV14 CASSQEGRAYEQYF
TRBJ2-1 NA TRBV10-2 CASAHLDRTDEQFF
TRBJ2-1 NA TRBV6-2/TRBV6-3 CASSYGVVLVGSEQFF
TRBJ2-1 NA TRBV28 CASSFQPPRSYNEQFF
TRBJ2-7 TRBD1 TRBV4-1 CASSSGTGTRQQYF
TRBJ1-6 NA TRBV28 CASSEGDSPLHF
TRBJ2-1 NA TRBV5-6 CASSLANAGRSEQFF
TRBJ2-1 TRBD2 TRBV10-3 CATGGEWWEYNEQFF
TRBJ2-7 NA TRBV10-3 CAISEGSYEQYF
TRBJ2-1 NA TRBV20-1 CSAREGLAVNEQFF
TRBJ2-1 TRBD2 TRBV11-2 CASSLDHVAGSNEQFF
TRBJ2-7 TRBD1 TRBV6-1 CASSEAGTGYHEQYF
TRBJ2-2 TRBD2 TRBV27 CASTPGLAGGTGELFF
TRBJ2-3 TRBD2 TRBV20-1 CSARLAGGGDTQYF
TRBJ1-3 TRBD1 TRBV7-9 CASSLPGQVGNTIYF
TRBJ2-7 NA TRBV7-2 CASSRLAEDRRFYEQYF
TRBJ1-6 NA TRBV7-8 CASSLSVDSPLHF
TRBJ1-1 TRBD1 TRBV4-1 CASSQAEDREAFF
TRBJ1-6 NA TRBV2 CASGEAAGHSPLHF
TRBJ2-4 NA TRBV5-8 CASSLAVKNIQYF
TRBJ2-7 TRBD2 TRBV10-3 CAISGGEGLNYEQYF
TRBJ2-1 NA TRBV28 CASSSAGTGMGIEQFF
TRBJ2-2 NA TRBV6-1 CASQRTSNTGELFF
TRBJ2-7 TRBD2 TRBV3-1 CASSQGLAGAYEQYF
TRBJ1-5 NA TRBV7-9 CASSLGGGQPQHF
TRBJ2-7 TRBD2 TRBV29-1 CSARQGLLAGGPYEQYF
TRBJ2-3 NA TRBV7-2 CASSLGGTEGDTQYF
TRBJ1-2 TRBD1 TRBV7-2 CASSSGQGTSGYTF
TRBJ1-1 NA TRBV5-1 CASRLHTEAFF
TRBJ2-3 TRBD1 TRBV20-1 CSARGDRGPDTQYF
TRBJ2-7 TRBD2 TRBV11-2 CASSLEGTSEYHFYEQYF
TRBJ2-2 NA TRBV6-6 CASRDRANTGELFF
TRBJ2-1 NA TRBV6-4 CASSDGARNEQFF
TRBJ2-1 NA TRBV12-3/TRBV12-4 CASIAGYAYYNEQFF
TRBJ1-6 TRBD1 TRBV27 CATSGQGESPLHF
TRBJ1-5 TRBD1 TRBV20-1 CSANKGSTGVYQPQHF
TRBJ2-1 TRBD1 TRBV29-1 CSVDETGAYNEQFF
TRBJ2-7 NA TRBV28 CASSYGGKPYEQYF
TRBJ2-7 NA TRBV20-1 CSASIVARGYEQYF
TRBJ1-2 TRBD1 TRBV3-1 CASSHFSYDRGRRYGYTF
TRBJ2-7 NA TRBV7-8 CASSLDLLDEQYF
TRBJ2-5 NA TRBV13 CASSPRRVQETQYF
TRBJ2-7 TRBD2 TRBV7-2 CASSSHLREVLEQYF
TRBJ2-3 NA TRBV20-1 CSARGAGSSTDTQYF
TRBJ2-5 NA TRBV29-1 CSVEPGEETQYF
TRBJ2-1 NA TRBV12-3/TRBV12-4 CASSFGLRAVYNEQFF
TRBJ2-7 TRBD1 TRBV12-3/TRBV12-4 CASSLDRREQYF